This entry describes one T cell receptor beta chain. These data belong to a study of blood T cell repertoires in COVID-19. As for the study in general: Acute-phase and convalescent COVID-19 samples originated in the United States, Italy and Spain.

How the authors handled the data: Researchers report that nucleated cell counts were estimated from reference gene primer amplification. Sequencing used immunoSEQ multiplex PCR; TCRdb keeps in-frame clones, though not all of them. V and J calls and clone size are copied from that table; D and trimming were computed from the DNA. The sample carries about 270,000 clones, about 89% recorded once. Germline CDR1 and CDR2: MNHNY and SVGAGI (reference sequence). The CDR3 loop spans 16 amino acids. V gave up 5 bases and J gave up 3 bases, with 16 bases separating them. The TCR comes from a middle-aged man with active or convalescent COVID-19. This rearrangement joins TRBV6-6 to TRBJ1-4, with a tentative D call TRBD1 (6 bases). The material sequenced was peripheral blood. The chain's CDR3 is CASSPTTGSSNEKLFF. CDR3 bases: TGTGCCAGCAGTCCTACTACAGGGAGCTCTAATGAAAAACTGTTTTTT.